The 27 T cell receptor beta chains given below trace back to one sample, sequenced in a study of CD8+ T cells in alopecia areata. Extracted RNA was reverse transcribed into cDNA, the sequencing template. The assay was immunoSEQ multiplex PCR, and TCRdb's table has in-frame clones only and misses some. This table has fewer than 70,000 clones, 44% appearing once. The sample taken for sequencing was NKG2D-low CD8+ T cells sorted from blood. Receptor source: a human donor with alopecia areata.

This clone occurred a few times. This chain links TRBV29-1 with TRBJ2-3, with a tentative D call TRBD1 (6 bases). Germline loops: CDR1 SQVTM, CDR2 ANQGSEA. Trimming took off 1 base at V and 0 bases at J, with 20 bases between the two ends. The length of the CDR3 is 18 residues. CDR3: CSVEVGQGTRSSTDTQYF. Here the CDR3 DNA reads TGCAGCGTTGAAGTGGGCCAGGGGACCCGATCGAGCACAGATACGCAGTATTTT.

The rearrangement links TRBV29-1 to TRBJ1-4; the D gene is possibly TRBD1 (5 bases). Germline CDR1 reads SQVTM; CDR2 reads ANQGSEA. This CDR3 region has 12 residues. V was clipped by 4 bases and J by 8 bases, with 11 bases between them. DNA of the CDR3: TGCAGCGTTGGGGCAGGGCAGGAAAAACTGTTTTTT. It translates to CSVGAGQEKLFF.

This clone was counted between two and nine times. The chain couples TRBV7-9 to TRBJ1-1; D gene uncertain. The CDR3 contains 16 residues. Germline loops: CDR1 SEHNR, CDR2 FQNEAQ (reference sequence). V dropped 5 bases and J dropped 5 bases, with 21 bases sitting between them. The CDR3 coding sequence is TGTGCCAGCAGCCGTGGCGTGGGAGGGTTGTGGACTGAAGCTTTCTTT. Protein: CASSRGVGGLWTEAFF.

In this sample, this clone turned up a few times. The V and J genes are TRBV19 and TRBJ2-7, with 7 nucleotides matching TRBD2. Trimming removed 3 bases from V and 3 bases from J; junction bases left unmatched: 8. This CDR3 contains 15 residues. Per the germline V gene, CDR1 is LNHDA and CDR2 is SQIVND (reference sequence). The CDR3: CASSISWASGYEQYF. The CDR3 nucleotides are TGTGCCAGTAGTATCAGTTGGGCTAGCGGCTACGAGCAGTACTTC.

The CDR3 DNA reads as TGTGCCAGCAGACAACTAGCGGGAGAGAACAATGAGCAGTTCTTC. Translation: CASRQLAGENNEQFF. The V and J genes are TRBV28 and TRBJ2-1; TRBD2 agrees at 11 bases. V gave up 6 bases and J gave up 5 bases; unmatched junction bases: 6. Germline-derived CDR1 and CDR2 are MDHEN and SYDVKM. The CDR3 extends over 15 amino acids.

The gene calls are TRBV29-1 and TRBJ1-1, with D possibly matching TRBD1 (6 bases). This CDR3 region has 10 residues. Germline V gene data show CDR1 as SQVTM and CDR2 as ANQGSEA. Trimming stripped 6 bases from V and 10 bases from J, with 12 bases between. This chain's CDR3 is CSVEEGGAFF. CDR3 nucleotides: TGCAGCGTGGAGGAGGGGGGAGCTTTCTTT.

The rearrangement uses TRBV7-9 and TRBJ2-7, with 11 bases aligning to TRBD1. This CDR3 contains 15 residues. Per germline, CDR1 SEHNR and CDR2 FQNEAQ (reference sequence). With 5 bases clipped from V and 3 bases from J, the junction kept 6 bases outside the gene matches. CDR3 nucleotides: TGTGCCAGCAGCCCGCGAGGGACAGGGGGCTACGAGCAGTACTTC. This sequence encodes CASSPRGTGGYEQYF. The whole variable domain, remainder taken from reference TRBV7-9 and TRBJ2-7, is DTGVSQNPRHKITKRGQNVTFRCDPISEHNRLYWYRQTLGQGPEFLTYFQNEAQLEKSRLLSDRFSAERPKGSFSTLEIQRTEQGDSAMYLCASSPRGTGGYEQYFGPGTRLTVT.

V and J are TRBV29-1 and TRBJ2-1; D gene ambiguous. The CDR3 runs to 11 residues. The germline V gene encodes CDR1 SQVTM and CDR2 ANQGSEA. V was trimmed by 6 bases and J by 7 bases, leaving 10 bases between them. CDR3 region: CSVAPRNEQFF. The CDR3 nucleotides read TGCAGCGTAGCTCCGAGGAATGAGCAGTTCTTC.

The chain has TRBV4-1 and TRBJ2-7; a possible D gene is TRBD1 (7 bases). Trimming took 3 bases from V and 5 from J, leaving 14 bases between them. The CDR3 is 14 residues long. The germline CDR1 and CDR2 sequences are MGHRA and YSYEKL. The CDR3 is CASSQAGTVDEQYF. The CDR3 bases are TGCGCCAGCAGCCAGGCGGGGACAGTGGACGAGCAGTACTTC.

This clone occurred once. The chain employs TRBV7-3 and TRBJ2-7, with a possible D match to TRBD2 (6 bases). V was trimmed by 1 base and J by 7 bases, leaving 17 bases between them. This CDR3 spans 15 amino acids. Germline-derived CDR1 and CDR2 are SGHTA and FQGTGA. This CDR3 reads CASSLKRYSAGEQYF. CDR3 DNA sequence: TGTGCCAGCAGCTTAAAAAGATACAGCGCGGGGGAGCAGTACTTC.

The chain couples TRBV7-2 to TRBJ2-7; 10 positions agree with TRBD2. V lost 5 bases, J lost 4 bases, and 5 bases stayed unmatched. This CDR3 has 14 amino acids. Germline lookup yields CDR1 SGHTA and CDR2 FQGNSA. CDR3 protein: CASSTTSGTYEQYF. The CDR3 nucleotides are TGTGCCAGCAGCACCACTAGCGGGACTTACGAGCAGTACTTC.

The chain couples TRBV7-8 to TRBJ2-1; 9 bases are a match to TRBD2. With 3 bases clipped from V and 10 bases from J, the junction kept 13 bases outside the gene matches. CDR3 size: 16 residues. Germline loops: CDR1 SGHVS, CDR2 FQNEAQ. In DNA, the CDR3 is TGTGCCAGCAGCTTGTGGCCAGGCGCGGGAGGGGGAGAGCAGTTCTTC. It is translated as CASSLWPGAGGGEQFF.

This clone was detected a few times. The chain joins TRBV7-2 to TRBJ1-2, with a tentative D call TRBD1 (6 bases). The CDR3 consists of 16 residues. Trimming pared 4 bases from V and 0 bases from J, leaving 15 bases between. Germline lookup yields CDR1 SGHTA and CDR2 FQGNSA. CDR3 sequence (DNA): TGTGCCAGCAGCTCCTTCAGGACAGAATCTAACTATGGCTACACCTTC. Protein: CASSSFRTESNYGYTF.

This clone was observed a handful of times. The rearrangement uses TRBV6-5 and TRBJ1-1, with unresolved D. Trimming took 0 bases from V and 1 from J, leaving 9 bases between them. Germline CDR1 is MNHEY and CDR2 is SVGAGI. The CDR3 length is 15 residues. CDR3 residues: CASSYSGLGNTEAFF. Here the CDR3 DNA reads TGTGCCAGCAGTTACTCGGGATTAGGGAACACTGAAGCTTTCTTT.

The rearrangement uses TRBV7-9 and TRBJ2-3; 11 positions agree with TRBD2. The CDR3 loop spans 15 amino acids. V lost 6 bases and J lost 1; bases outside the gene matches: 3. Per the germline V gene, CDR1 is SEHNR and CDR2 is FQNEAQ (reference sequence). The CDR3 DNA sequence: TGTGCCAGCAGACAACTAGCGGGGGGCACAGATACGCAGTATTTT. Amino acid sequence: CASRQLAGGTDTQYF.

The V gene is TRBV5-1, the J gene TRBJ2-5, with D unresolved. CDR3 length: 14 amino acids. V gave up 0 bases and J gave up 2 bases, with 8 bases separating them. From germline, CDR1 is SGHRS and CDR2 YFSETQ. Here the CDR3 reads CASSLEVEQETQYF. DNA of the CDR3: TGCGCCAGCAGCTTGGAGGTAGAACAAGAGACCCAGTACTTC.

The chain couples TRBV4-3 to TRBJ1-2; D is ambiguous. The CDR3 is 15 residues long. Per the germline V gene, CDR1 is LGHNA and CDR2 is YSLEER. Trimming left V 5 bases short and J 0 bases short, with 13 bases between. The CDR3 reads CASSRWAEANYGYTF. The CDR3 nucleotides are TGCGCCAGCAGCAGGTGGGCCGAAGCTAACTATGGCTACACCTTC.

The chain carries TRBV5-6 and TRBJ1-4; TRBD1 might be the D (5 bases). CDR3 length equals 13 residues. The germline CDR1 and CDR2 sequences are SGHDT and YYEEEE. V lost 4 bases and J 14 bases, leaving 18 bases between the germline ends. For the CDR3, the DNA is TGTGCCAGCAGCCCTACCAATAGAGGGGTTCTGTTTTTT. Translating it yields CASSPTNRGVLFF.

The chain couples TRBV6-5 to TRBJ2-7, with TRBD2 matching 14 bases. Germline values: CDR1 MNHEY, CDR2 SVGAGI. This CDR3 region has 14 residues. J gave up 7 bases and V 9 bases, and 8 bases lay outside the gene matches. The CDR3 protein is CASSGTSGRGEQYF. CDR3 nucleotide sequence: TGTGCCAGTTCCGGGACTAGCGGGAGAGGAGAGCAGTACTTC.

The chain links TRBV2 to TRBJ2-2; 7 bases agree with TRBD1. J was trimmed by 1 base and V by 7 bases; bases with no gene match: 3. The CDR3 loop spans 14 amino acids. Per the germline V gene, CDR1 is SNHLY and CDR2 is FYNNEI. CDR3 region: CASKYRGNTGELFF. Here the CDR3 DNA reads TGTGCCAGCAAGTACAGGGGGAACACCGGGGAGCTGTTTTTT.

J is TRBJ2-3 and V is TRBV29-1; D is uncertain. Germline V CDR1 and CDR2: SQVTM, ANQGSEA. V was clipped by 5 bases and J by 4 bases, with 10 bases between them. The CDR3 loop spans 12 amino acids. The CDR3, as DNA: TGCAGCGTTCAAGTTTCCGCAGATACGCAGTATTTT. This encodes CSVQVSADTQYF.

J is TRBJ2-5 and V is TRBV7-9, with 8 bases aligning to TRBD2. The CDR3 runs 14 residues. The germline V gene has CDR1 SEHNR and CDR2 FQNEAQ (reference sequence). Losses at the gene ends were 4 bases for V and 1 base for J; bases not matched to a gene: 2. The CDR3 bases are TGTGCCAGCAGCTCCAGCGGGAGCCAAGAGACCCAGTACTTC. Its translation is CASSSSGSQETQYF. Full variable domain (remainder filled in from reference TRBV7-9 and TRBJ2-5): DTGVSQNPRHKITKRGQNVTFRCDPISEHNRLYWYRQTLGQGPEFLTYFQNEAQLEKSRLLSDRFSAERPKGSFSTLEIQRTEQGDSAMYLCASSSSGSQETQYFGPGTRLLVL.

This clone has more than one count but fewer than ten. The rearrangement uses TRBV29-1 and TRBJ1-5; D is undetermined. In germline, CDR1 is SQVTM, CDR2 ANQGSEA. The V and J ends lost 4 bases and 7 bases respectively, with 23 bases between them. This CDR3 region has 16 residues. CDR3 sequence (DNA): TGCAGCGTTGGGTGGAGTAGGGCAGTTGCATGGCAGCCCCAGCATTTT. Encoded protein: CSVGWSRAVAWQPQHF.

J is TRBJ1-5 and V is TRBV30; no firm D call. CDR3 length equals 14 residues. Germline V gene lookup returns CDR1 GTSNPN and CDR2 SVGIG (reference sequence). V lost 0 bases to trimming and J lost 4 bases, with 10 bases between them. In DNA, the CDR3 is TGTGCCTGGAGTGTGGGAATGGATAATCAGCCCCAGCATTTT. It encodes CAWSVGMDNQPQHF.

The chain links TRBV27 to TRBJ2-3; 7 positions match TRBD2. The germline CDR1 and CDR2 sequences are MNHEY and SMNVEV (reference sequence). The CDR3 is made up of 17 amino acids. The trim removed 5 bases at V and 1 base at J, leaving 12 bases unmatched. The CDR3 DNA follows: TGTGCCAGCAGTCAGGGAGCGGGATTTGTTCGCACAGATACGCAGTATTTT. Its protein product is CASSQGAGFVRTDTQYF.

The V gene is TRBV2, the J gene TRBJ2-5, with D uncertain. Trimming shortened V by 6 bases and J by 5 bases, and 19 bases separated the two germline ends. The CDR3 sequence is 15 residues long. Germline lookup yields CDR1 SNHLY and CDR2 FYNNEI. The CDR3 here is CASSASGYWVETQYF. The CDR3 DNA reads TGTGCCAGCAGCGCATCGGGTTACTGGGTGGAGACCCAGTACTTC.

This clone is a singleton in its sample. This chain links TRBV6-5 with TRBJ1-1; 8 bases are shared with TRBD1. Losses at the gene ends were 0 bases for V and 6 bases for J; bases not matched to a gene: 3. Germline lookup yields CDR1 MNHEY and CDR2 SVGAGI. This CDR3 spans 14 amino acids. CDR3 nucleotides: TGTGCCAGCAGTTACTCCTGGACAGGGCCTGAAGCTTTCTTT. Translated, it gives CASSYSWTGPEAFF.